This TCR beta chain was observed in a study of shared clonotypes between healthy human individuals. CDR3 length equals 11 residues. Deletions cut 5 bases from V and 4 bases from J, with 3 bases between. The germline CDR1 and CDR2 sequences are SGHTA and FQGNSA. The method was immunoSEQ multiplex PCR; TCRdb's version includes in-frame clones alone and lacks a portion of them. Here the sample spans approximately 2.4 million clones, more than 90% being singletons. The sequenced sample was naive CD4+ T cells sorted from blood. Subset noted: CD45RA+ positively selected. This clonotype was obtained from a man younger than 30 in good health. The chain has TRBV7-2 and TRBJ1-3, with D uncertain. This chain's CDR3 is CASSQGNTIYF. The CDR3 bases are TGTGCCAGCAGCCAAGGAAACACCATATATTTT.